The entry below describes one TCR beta chain. No antigen is known for it. These data originate in a study of a mutant IDH1 vaccine in newly diagnosed glioma. Overall study context: The initiation of vaccination occurred 4-6 weeks after radiotherapy alone, or with temozolomide cycles. Patients under treatment included about 62% males and approximately 40% females and had a mean age of around 40 years. Patients previously underwent radiotherapy, temozolomide, or both, and most underwent both. Week 35 was safety follow-up visit V12; week 47 was end-of-study visit V13.

V shed 1 base and J shed 2 bases, with 13 bases lying between them. The CDR3 sequence is 15 residues long. CDR1 SGDLS and CDR2 YYNGEE come from the germline V gene. Measured with immunoSEQ multiplex PCR; TCRdb has only the in-frame clones, and not every one. The top ten clones hold roughly 0.78% of a sample with about 94,000 clones, roughly 91% of them seen once. As to time point: week 47, end of study. Every vaccination contained 300 ug of the mutant IDH1 20-mer peptide and was paired with topical imiquimod. The source is a woman aged 45-65 years with glioma. The material was PBMCs, obtained from a glioma patient whose treatment included an IDH1 peptide vaccine. The V call is TRBV9, the J call TRBJ2-7; TRBD2 is a possible D gene (5 bases). CDR3 nucleotides: TGTGCCAGCAGCGTAAATCCGAGCGGCCCCTACGAGCAGTACTTC. It specifies CASSVNPSGPYEQYF. The entire variable domain, with the rest obtained from reference TRBV9 and TRBJ2-7, is as follows: DSGVTQTPKHLITATGQRVTLRCSPRSGDLSVYWYQQSLDQGLQFLIQYYNGEERAKGNILERFSAQQFPDLHSELNLSSLELGDSALYFCASSVNPSGPYEQYFGPGTRLTVT.